This entry concerns a single T cell receptor (beta chain). The antigen it binds to is not known. No base-level quality is on record; no much larger clone is a single base apart. These data belong to a study of T cell repertoires in MIS-A myocarditis (dated by TCRdb to between 2021 and 2024). The QIAamp DNA FFPE kit was used to extract genomic DNA from formalin-fixed paraffin-embedded autopsy tissue. The CDR3, cysteine through phenylalanine, is 12 amino acids long. Of all the DNA, just the CDR3 is kept, 36 bases in frame from base 1. CDR1 and CDR2, looked up from the germline V gene, are KGHDR and SFDVKD. V is pared back by 9 bases and J by 8 bases, with 15 bases lying between the germline termini. TCRbeta CDR3 regions were amplified with the immunoSEQ bias-controlled multiplex PCR and sequenced at high throughput. In the authors' own workflow: CDR3 sequences were collapsed and filtered with the immunoSEQ vendor pipeline, and the abundance and frequency of each unique TCRbeta CDR3 were thereby quantified. CD-HIT clustered dominant CDR3 amino acid sequences with SARS-CoV-2-specific ImmuneCODE TCRbeta sequences at a 90% global sequence identity threshold. Clones with frequencies of 0.1 to 1 were classed as hyperexpanded, and 0.01 to 0.1 as large. CDR3 amino acid sequences and V and J gene assignments of dominant clones were confirmed with MiXCR. The R stringdist package was used to compute Levenshtein distances between the patient clonotypes and the ImmuneCODE hits. TCRdb stores this immuneACCESS table with in-frame sequences only. Part of the clones is absent; in the studies checked, under half of the shortfall reflects unresolved V genes, and no reason is known for the rest. The D gene and trimming were derived from the DNA, and the V and J assignments and clone size from that table. Within this sample are around 10,000 clones, with around nine tenths of them counted one time only. More than 2% of the sample lies in the top ten.

The material sequenced was thoracic lymph node tissue obtained at autopsy. The chain is assembled from TRBV24-1 and TRBJ1-2; the D gene identity is not certain. The origin of this receptor is a man in his late teens or twenties with fulminant myocarditis from multisystem inflammatory syndrome in adults (MIS-A) after COVID-19. The CDR3 region has the sequence CATGDNTRGYTF. The nucleotides read TGTGCCACCGGGGATAACACGCGAGGCTACACCTTC.